One T cell receptor (beta chain) is described in this entry. The antigen is unknown. The sample originates from a study of cytomegalovirus exposure and HLA in healthy donors. Study observations and caveats: A subsequent analysis found that TCR clusters from the first cohort also tended to co-occur in the approximately 110 validation repertoires, with about 95% of cluster scores above 0.

CDR3 length: 15 residues. Per the germline V gene, CDR1 is SGHRS and CDR2 is YFSETQ. V dropped 5 bases and J dropped 3; count of bases not matched to a gene: 10. Using immunoSEQ multiplex PCR, the repertoire was profiled, and TCRdb retains in-frame clones only, with some absent. In the table there are about 220,000 clones, 80% to 85% of which are singletons. The gene calls are TRBV5-1 and TRBJ2-7; 8 nucleotides agree with TRBD1. The sequencing sample was made of PBMCs. This receptor was identified in a woman aged 30 to 39 in good health and CMV-seropositive. CDR3 protein: CASRRGQEHVYEQYF. In DNA form, the CDR3 reads TGCGCCAGCAGGAGGGGACAGGAACATGTCTACGAGCAGTACTTC.